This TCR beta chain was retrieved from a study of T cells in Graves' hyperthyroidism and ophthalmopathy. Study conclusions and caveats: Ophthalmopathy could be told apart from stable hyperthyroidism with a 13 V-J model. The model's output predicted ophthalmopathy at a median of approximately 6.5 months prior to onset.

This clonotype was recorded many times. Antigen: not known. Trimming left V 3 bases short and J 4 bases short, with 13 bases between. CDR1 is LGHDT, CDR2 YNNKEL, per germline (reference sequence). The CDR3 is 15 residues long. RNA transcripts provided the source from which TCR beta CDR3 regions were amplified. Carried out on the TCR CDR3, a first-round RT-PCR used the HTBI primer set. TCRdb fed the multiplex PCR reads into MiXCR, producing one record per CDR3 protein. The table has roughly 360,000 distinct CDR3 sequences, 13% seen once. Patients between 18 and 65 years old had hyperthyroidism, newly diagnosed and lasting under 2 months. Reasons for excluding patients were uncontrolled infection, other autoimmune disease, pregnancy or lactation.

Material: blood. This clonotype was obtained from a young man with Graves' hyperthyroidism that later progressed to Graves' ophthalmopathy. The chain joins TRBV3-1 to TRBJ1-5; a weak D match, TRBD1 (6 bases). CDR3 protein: CASSQLSDSNQPQHF. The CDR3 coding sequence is TGTGCCAGCAGCCAGTTGTCGGACAGTAATCAGCCCCAGCATTTT.